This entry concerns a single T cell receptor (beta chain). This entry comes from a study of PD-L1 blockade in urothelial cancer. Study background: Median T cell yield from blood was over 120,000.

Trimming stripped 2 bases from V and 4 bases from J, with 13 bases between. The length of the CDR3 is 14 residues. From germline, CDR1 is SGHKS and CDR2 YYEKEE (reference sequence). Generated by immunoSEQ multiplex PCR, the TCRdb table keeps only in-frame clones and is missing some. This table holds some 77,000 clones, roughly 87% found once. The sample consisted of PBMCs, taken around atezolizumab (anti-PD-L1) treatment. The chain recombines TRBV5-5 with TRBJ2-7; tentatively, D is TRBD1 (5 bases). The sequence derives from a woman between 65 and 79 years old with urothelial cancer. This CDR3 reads CASSFTRDSYEQYF. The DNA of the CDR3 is TGTGCCAGCAGCTTCACCCGCGACAGTTACGAGCAGTACTTC.